This T cell receptor beta chain was captured in a study of blood T cell repertoires in COVID-19. Ages ranged from about 18 to 100 years, with residence in around 24 US areas. The data were produced by immunoSEQ multiplex PCR, yet TCRdb's version contains in-frame clones alone and is incomplete. The sample consists of under 300,000 clones, more than 75% of them appearing once. The germline CDR1 and CDR2 sequences are SGHAT and FQNNGV. Germline trimming cut 1 base from V and 5 bases from J; bases unmatched to any gene: 11. This CDR3 comprises 18 residues. This sequence originates from a woman in her thirties or forties with acute COVID-19. The sequenced sample was PBMCs or T cells enriched from blood (not recorded which). This chain uses TRBV11-2 with TRBJ2-5; 12 positions match TRBD2. As DNA, the CDR3 is TGTGCCAGCAGCTTAGTCGGGACTAGCGGGCCCCGTACGGAGACCCAGTACTTC. This codes for CASSLVGTSGPRTETQYF.